This T cell receptor (beta chain) was sequenced for a study of T cell repertoires in cytomegalovirus infection. In the study overall: Indicated by public TCR beta signatures were CMV infection and matching HLA type. Study results and limitations: Cumulative public TCR beta family frequency identified CMV carriers with the relevant HLA. CMV-specific TCR beta clonotypes restricted by HLA-C dominated the ex vivo response.

TCRdb processed the reads anew with MiXCR; each CDR3 protein has one entry. The table shows around 550,000 distinct CDR3 sequences, with approximately 25% occurring only once. Notes on this clonotype: Its antigen remains unidentified.

The sample comprised PBMCs. The receptor's source is a human donor in good health (CMV status not recorded). Some clones in this sample may be carry-over from other donors' samples.

The CDR3 coding sequence is TGTGCCAGCAGTTCTAATACGCAGTATTTT. This codes for CASSSNTQYF. The genes are TRBV12-3 or TRBV12-4 and TRBJ2-3; D gene unclear. The CDR3 runs to 10 residues. Between the trimmed V and J ends, which lost 4 bases and 7 bases, there was a span of 3 bases.